The clone carrying this T cell receptor beta chain was recorded many times. Its antigen remains unknown. Between the trimmed V and J ends, which lost 3 bases and 5 bases, there was a span of 17 bases. This CDR3 contains 16 residues. Germline V gene sequence: CDR1 LNHDA, CDR2 SQIVND (reference sequence). This entry is derived from a study of human T cells and chemical hapten exposure. Study-level information: From small differences in pooled library volume came most of the variation in per-sample TCR yields.

Individual cDNA molecules (in the library) carried attached unique molecular identifiers. TCRdb redid the calling of the RACE reads with MiXCR, one entry per CDR3 protein. The profile covers 35,000 to 50,000 distinct CDR3 sequences, with around 3.6% appearing a single time and around 5% taken by the ten largest. Notes on the study in general: TCRs exceeding a frequency of 1 in 1000 stayed unchanged under DPC sensitization.

The time point here: healthy volunteer bleed at 6 weeks. The starting material, unfractionated whole blood, was used for total RNA extraction. The chain carries TRBV19 and TRBJ1-5; perhaps TRBD1 as D (5 bases). The TCR comes from a human donor in good health. Some clones in this sample may be carry-over from other donors' samples. The sequenced material came from whole blood. The CDR3 loop reads CASSMSPTAGDQPQHF. In DNA, the CDR3 is TGTGCCAGTAGTATGTCTCCGACAGCGGGGGATCAGCCCCAGCATTTT.